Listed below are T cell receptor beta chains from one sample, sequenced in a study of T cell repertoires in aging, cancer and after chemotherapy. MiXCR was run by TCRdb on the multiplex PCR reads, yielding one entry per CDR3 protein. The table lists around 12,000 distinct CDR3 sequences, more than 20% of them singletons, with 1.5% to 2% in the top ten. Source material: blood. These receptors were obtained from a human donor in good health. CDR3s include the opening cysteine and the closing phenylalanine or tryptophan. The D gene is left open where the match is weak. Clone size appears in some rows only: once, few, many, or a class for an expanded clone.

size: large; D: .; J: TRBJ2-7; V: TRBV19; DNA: TGTGCCAGTAGTATAGACAGGGCCCACGAGCAGTACTTC; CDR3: CASSIDRAHEQYF
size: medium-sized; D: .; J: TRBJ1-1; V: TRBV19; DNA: TGTGCCAGTAGTGCAGGACGTATGAACACTGAAGCTTTCTTT; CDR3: CASSAGRMNTEAFF
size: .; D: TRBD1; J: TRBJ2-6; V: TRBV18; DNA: TGTGCCAGCTCACCGGGACAGGGCAACGTCCTGACTTTC; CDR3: CASSPGQGNVLTF
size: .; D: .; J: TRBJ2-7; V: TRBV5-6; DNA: TGTGCCAGAAGCAGGGACGGGTTTGGGAAGTACGAGCAGTACTTC; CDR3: CARSRDGFGKYEQYF
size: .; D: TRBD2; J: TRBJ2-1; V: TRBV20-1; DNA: TGCAGTGCTAGAGATAGCGGGGTATACAATGAGCAGTTCTTC; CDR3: CSARDSGVYNEQFF
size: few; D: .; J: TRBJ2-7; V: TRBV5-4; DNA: TGTGCCAGCAGCTTGGCCACTACCTACGAGCAGTACTTC; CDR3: CASSLATTYEQYF
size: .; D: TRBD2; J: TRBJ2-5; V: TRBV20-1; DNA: TGCAGTGCTAGTAGCCCCACGGCGGGGGGCCCAGTCTTC; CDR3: CSASSPTAGGPVF
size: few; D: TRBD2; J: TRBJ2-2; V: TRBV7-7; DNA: TGTGCTAGCAGCTCACTAGCGGGGAACACCGGGGAGCTGTTTTTT; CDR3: CASSSLAGNTGELFF
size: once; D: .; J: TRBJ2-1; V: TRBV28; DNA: TGTGCCAGCAGTCGGGCCTACAATGAGCAGTTCTTC; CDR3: CASSRAYNEQFF
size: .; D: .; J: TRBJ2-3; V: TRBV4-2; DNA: TGTGCCAGCAGCCCCTCGACGACCCGCACAGATACGCAGTATTTT; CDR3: CASSPSTTRTDTQYF
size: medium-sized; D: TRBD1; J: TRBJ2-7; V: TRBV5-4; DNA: TGTGCCAGCAGCTTGGCGCCGACAGGGAGCTACTACGAGCAGTACTTC; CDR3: CASSLAPTGSYYEQYF
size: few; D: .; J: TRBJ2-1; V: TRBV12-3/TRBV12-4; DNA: TGTGCCAGTTCTTACGGCGGCTCCTACAATGAGCAGTTCTTC; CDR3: CASSYGGSYNEQFF
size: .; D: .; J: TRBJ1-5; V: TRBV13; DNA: TGTGCCAGCAGCTTAGGCCTTACCCTCAATCAGCCCCAGCATTTT; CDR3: CASSLGLTLNQPQHF
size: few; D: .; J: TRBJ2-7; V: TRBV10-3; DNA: TGTGCCACCGAGGGCTCCCGGGGACGTTACGAGCAGTACTTC; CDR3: CATEGSRGRYEQYF
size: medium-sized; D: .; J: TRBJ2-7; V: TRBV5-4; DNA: TGTGCCAGCAGCTTGGGCGGTGAGGTCCGCGAGCAGTACTTC; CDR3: CASSLGGEVREQYF
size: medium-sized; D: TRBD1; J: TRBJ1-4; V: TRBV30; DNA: TGTGCCTGGAAGGCCTACCCGGGACAGGGAGGAGAAAAACTGTTTTTT; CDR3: CAWKAYPGQGGEKLFF
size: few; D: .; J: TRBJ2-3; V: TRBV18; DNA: TGTGCCAGCTGCCCAGACCGGGACTCCCCGCCAGATACGCAGTATTTT; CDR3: CASCPDRDSPPDTQYF
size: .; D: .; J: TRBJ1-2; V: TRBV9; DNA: TGTGCCAGCAGCGGTAGAGGCAGGGGAGTCTATGGCTACACCTTC; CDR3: CASSGRGRGVYGYTF
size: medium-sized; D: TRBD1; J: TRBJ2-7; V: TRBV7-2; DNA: TGTGCCAGCAGCCTCGGACAGGTTCCCTACGAGCAGTACTTC; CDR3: CASSLGQVPYEQYF
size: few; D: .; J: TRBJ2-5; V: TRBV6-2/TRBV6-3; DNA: TGTGCCAGCAGTTACTCTGGCAGGGGGGACATTGAGACCCAGTACTTC; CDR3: CASSYSGRGDIETQYF
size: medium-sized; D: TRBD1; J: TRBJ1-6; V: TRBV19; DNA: TGTGCCAGTAGTAAAAGACAGGGTCAGGGTAATTCACCCCTCCACTTT; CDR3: CASSKRQGQGNSPLHF
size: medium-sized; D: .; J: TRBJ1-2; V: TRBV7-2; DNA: TGTGCCAGCAGCCCCGGACTAGTTGGCTACACCTTC; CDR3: CASSPGLVGYTF
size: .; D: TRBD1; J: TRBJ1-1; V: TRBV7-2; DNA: TGTGCCAGCAGCTTGGGGGGGTTCTTTGGACAGGGGTACACTGAAGCTTTCTTT; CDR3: CASSLGGFFGQGYTEAFF
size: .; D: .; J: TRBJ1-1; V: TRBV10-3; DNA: TGTGCCTGTGAAACAGGGCTGGGCACTGAAGCTTTCTTT; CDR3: CACETGLGTEAFF
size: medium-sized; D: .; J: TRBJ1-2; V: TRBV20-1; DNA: TGCAGTGCTAGCATCCAGTATGAAGGCTACACCTTC; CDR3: CSASIQYEGYTF
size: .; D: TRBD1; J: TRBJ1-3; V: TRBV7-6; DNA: TGTGCCAGCAGCGCTAGACAGGGGGCTTACGGAAACACCATATATTTT; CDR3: CASSARQGAYGNTIYF
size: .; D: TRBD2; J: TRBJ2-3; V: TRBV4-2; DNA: TGTGCCAGCAGCCCCCATGGGGGGGATTTTGGGGATACGCAGTATTTT; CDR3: CASSPHGGDFGDTQYF
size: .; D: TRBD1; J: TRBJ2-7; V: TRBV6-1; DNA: TGTGCCAGCAGTTCCCGACAGGGGGCCGAGCAGTACTTC; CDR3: CASSSRQGAEQYF
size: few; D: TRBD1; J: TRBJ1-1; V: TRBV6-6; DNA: TGTGCCAGCAGTAAGGACAGGGGCGCTTTCTTT; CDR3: CASSKDRGAFF
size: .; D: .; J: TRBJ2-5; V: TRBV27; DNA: TGTGCCAGCAGGGGGGGTGGAGAGACCCAGTACTTC; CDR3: CASRGGGETQYF
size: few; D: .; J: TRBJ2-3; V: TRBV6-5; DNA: TGTGCCAGCCAACGTGGGGGGGCAAGCACAGATACGCAGTATTTT; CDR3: CASQRGGASTDTQYF
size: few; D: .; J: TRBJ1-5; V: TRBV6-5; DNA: TGTGCCAGCAGTTACGGGGCAGGGAACCATACCCTCAATCAGCCCCAGCATTTT; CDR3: CASSYGAGNHTLNQPQHF
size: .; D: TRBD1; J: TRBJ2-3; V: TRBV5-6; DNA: TGTGCCAGCAGCCCCGGGACAGGGTTCACAGATACGCAGTATTTT; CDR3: CASSPGTGFTDTQYF
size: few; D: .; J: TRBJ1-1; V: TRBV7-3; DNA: TGTGCCAGCAGCTTACGAGGGAACACTGAAGCTTTCTTT; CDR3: CASSLRGNTEAFF
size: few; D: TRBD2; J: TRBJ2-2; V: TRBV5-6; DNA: TGTGCCAGCAGCCCTGGACTAGCCGGTTCAGCCGGGGAGCTGTTTTTT; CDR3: CASSPGLAGSAGELFF
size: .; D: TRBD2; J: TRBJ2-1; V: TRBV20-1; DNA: TGCAGTGCTAATAGCGGGGGGTCGGGTGAGCAGTTCTTC; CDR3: CSANSGGSGEQFF
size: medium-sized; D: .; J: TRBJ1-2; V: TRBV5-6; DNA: TGTGCCAGCAGCGAAAAACCGGGACACGCTCGCTATGGCTACACCTTC; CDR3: CASSEKPGHARYGYTF
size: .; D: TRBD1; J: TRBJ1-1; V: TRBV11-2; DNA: TGTGTCAGCAGCCGCACAGGGGGCGTAACTGAAGCTTTCTTT; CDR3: CVSSRTGGVTEAFF
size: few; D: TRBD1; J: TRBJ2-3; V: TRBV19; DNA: TGTGCCAGTAGCACTTGGACAGGGGTCGGCACAGATACGCAGTATTTT; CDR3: CASSTWTGVGTDTQYF
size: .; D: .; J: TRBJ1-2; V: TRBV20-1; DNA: TGCAGTGCTCCATCAAACCCGACAGAGCCGGACTATGGCTACACCTTC; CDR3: CSAPSNPTEPDYGYTF
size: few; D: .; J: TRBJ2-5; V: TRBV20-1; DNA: TGCAGTGCGCCAGCAGGGTTTACCCTAGAGACCCAGTACTTC; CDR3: CSAPAGFTLETQYF
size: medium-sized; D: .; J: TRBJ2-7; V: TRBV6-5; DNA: TGTGCCAGCAGTTCTGGGTGGAAGGACGAGCAGTACTTC; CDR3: CASSSGWKDEQYF
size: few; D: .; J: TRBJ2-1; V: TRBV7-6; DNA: TGTGCCAGCAGCCAGGGACTCTTTAAGAATGAGCAGTTCTTC; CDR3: CASSQGLFKNEQFF
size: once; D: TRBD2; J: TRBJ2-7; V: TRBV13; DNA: TGTGCCAGCAGCCTACCGGGGGGTTCCTACGAGCAGTACTTC; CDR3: CASSLPGGSYEQYF
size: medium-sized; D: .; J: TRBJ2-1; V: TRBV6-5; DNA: TGTGCCAGCAGTTACTCGAACCTAGGGGGCAATGAGCAGTTCTTC; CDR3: CASSYSNLGGNEQFF
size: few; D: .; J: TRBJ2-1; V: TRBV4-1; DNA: TGCGCCAGCAGCCACCGGACAGCCTACAATGAGCAGTTCTTC; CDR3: CASSHRTAYNEQFF
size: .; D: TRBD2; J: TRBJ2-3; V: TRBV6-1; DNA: TGTGCCAGCAGTGCCTGGACTAGCGGGGGGCTTAGCAGGACAGATACGCAGTATTTT; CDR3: CASSAWTSGGLSRTDTQYF
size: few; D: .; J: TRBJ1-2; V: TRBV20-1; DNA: TGCAGTGCCCATTTATCGGCCGACCGAGCAAAGGGCTACACCTTC; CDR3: CSAHLSADRAKGYTF
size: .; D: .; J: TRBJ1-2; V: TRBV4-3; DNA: TGCGCCAGCAGCCAAGTTGTACATTCTGGTGGCTACACCTTC; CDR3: CASSQVVHSGGYTF
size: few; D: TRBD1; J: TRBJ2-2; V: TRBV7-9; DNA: TGTGCCAGCAGCTCCTGGGGGACAGGGGGCACCACCGGGGAGCTGTTTTTT; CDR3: CASSSWGTGGTTGELFF